This T cell receptor (beta chain) was recovered during a study of shared clonotypes between healthy human individuals. CDR3 length: 14 amino acids. V lost 1 base and J lost 1, with 5 bases in between. The germline CDR1 and CDR2 sequences are MDHEN and SYDVKM. Genomic DNA of every subset was divided equally among multiple immunoSEQ plates. TCRdb's copy holds only in-frame clones and misses some; the assay was immunoSEQ multiplex PCR. The sample lists 2 million to 2.5 million clones; around 92% were seen once. Comment on this clone: Other nucleotide sequences from this sample produce the same CDR3.

This TCR was recovered from a young man in good health. Some clones in this sample may be carry-over from other donors' samples. The sample consisted of naive CD4+ T cells from PBMCs. Described subset: CD45RA+ positively selected. J is TRBJ1-3 and V is TRBV28; D is ambiguous. CDR3 region: CASSLSGSGNTIYF. The DNA of the CDR3 is TGTGCCAGCAGTTTATCGGGTTCTGGAAACACCATATATTTT.